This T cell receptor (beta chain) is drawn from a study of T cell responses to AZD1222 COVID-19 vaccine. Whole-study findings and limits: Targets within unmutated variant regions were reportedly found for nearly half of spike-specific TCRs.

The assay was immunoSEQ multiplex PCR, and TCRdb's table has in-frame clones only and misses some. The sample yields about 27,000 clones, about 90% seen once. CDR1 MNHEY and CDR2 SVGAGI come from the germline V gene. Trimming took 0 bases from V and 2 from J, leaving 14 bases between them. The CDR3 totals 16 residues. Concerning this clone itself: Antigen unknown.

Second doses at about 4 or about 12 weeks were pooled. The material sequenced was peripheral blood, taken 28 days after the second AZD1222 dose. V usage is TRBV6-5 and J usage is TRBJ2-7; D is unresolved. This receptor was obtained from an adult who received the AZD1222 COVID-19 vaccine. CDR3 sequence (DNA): TGTGCCAGCAGTTACTCGAGTGGCAGCCGGCCCTACGAGCAGTACTTC. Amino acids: CASSYSSGSRPYEQYF.